This T cell receptor (beta chain) was documented in a study of T cells in localized non-small cell lung cancer. Study conclusions and caveats: Exceeding tumor, uninvolved adjacent lung had the highest T cell clonality.

The data were produced by immunoSEQ multiplex PCR, yet TCRdb's version contains in-frame clones alone and is incomplete. The sample shows about 45,000 clones, 91% of them seen only once. A remark on this clone: Its antigen is still unknown.

This CDR3 is 15 amino acids long. The J segment lost 3 bases and the V segment lost 0 bases, leaving 1 base of the junction unmatched. Germline lookup yields CDR1 LGHNA and CDR2 YNFKEQ. The receptor was derived from a woman aged 40 to 75 with stage II lung adenocarcinoma. Here the sequenced sample was PBMCs, taken before any cancer treatment. V is TRBV4-2 and J is TRBJ2-2; TRBD2 matches 7 bases. This CDR3 reads CASSQDAGDTGELFF. The CDR3, as DNA: TGTGCCAGCAGCCAAGATGCGGGGGACACCGGGGAGCTGTTTTTT.